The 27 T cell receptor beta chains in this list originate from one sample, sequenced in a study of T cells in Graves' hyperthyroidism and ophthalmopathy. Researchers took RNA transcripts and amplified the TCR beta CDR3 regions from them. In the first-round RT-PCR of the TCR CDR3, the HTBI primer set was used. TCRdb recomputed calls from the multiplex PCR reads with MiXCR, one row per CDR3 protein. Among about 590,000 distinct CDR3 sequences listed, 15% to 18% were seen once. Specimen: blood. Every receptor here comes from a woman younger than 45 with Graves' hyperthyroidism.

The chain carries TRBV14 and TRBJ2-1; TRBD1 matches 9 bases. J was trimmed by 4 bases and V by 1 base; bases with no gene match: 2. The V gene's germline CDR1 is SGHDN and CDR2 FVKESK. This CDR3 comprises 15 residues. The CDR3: CASSQVQGAYNEQFF. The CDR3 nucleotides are TGTGCCAGCAGCCAAGTACAGGGGGCATACAATGAGCAGTTCTTC.

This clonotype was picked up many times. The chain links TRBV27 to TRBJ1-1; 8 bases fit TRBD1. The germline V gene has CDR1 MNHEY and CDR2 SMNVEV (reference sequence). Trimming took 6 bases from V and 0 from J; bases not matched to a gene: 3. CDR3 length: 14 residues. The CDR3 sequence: CASSTRGLNTEAFF. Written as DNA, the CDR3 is TGTGCCAGCAGCACCAGGGGGCTGAACACTGAAGCTTTCTTT.

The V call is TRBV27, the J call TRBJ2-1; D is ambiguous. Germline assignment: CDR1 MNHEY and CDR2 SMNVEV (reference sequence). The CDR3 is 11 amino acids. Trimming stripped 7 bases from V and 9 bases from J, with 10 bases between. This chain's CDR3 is CASINGFEQFF. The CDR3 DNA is TGTGCCAGCATCAACGGGTTTGAGCAGTTCTTC.

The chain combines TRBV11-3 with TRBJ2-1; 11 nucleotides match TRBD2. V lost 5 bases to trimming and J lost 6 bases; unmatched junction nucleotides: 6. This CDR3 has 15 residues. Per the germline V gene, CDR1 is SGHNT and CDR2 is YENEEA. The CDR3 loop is CASSRRTSGPNEQFF. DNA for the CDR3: TGTGCCAGCAGCCGCCGGACTAGCGGGCCCAATGAGCAGTTCTTC.

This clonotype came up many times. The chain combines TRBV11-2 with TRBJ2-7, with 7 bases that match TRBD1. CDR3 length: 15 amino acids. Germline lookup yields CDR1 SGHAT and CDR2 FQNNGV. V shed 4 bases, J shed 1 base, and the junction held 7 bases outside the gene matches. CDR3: CASSSRQGRSYEQYF. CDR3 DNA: TGTGCCAGCAGCTCGAGACAGGGCCGTTCCTACGAGCAGTACTTC.

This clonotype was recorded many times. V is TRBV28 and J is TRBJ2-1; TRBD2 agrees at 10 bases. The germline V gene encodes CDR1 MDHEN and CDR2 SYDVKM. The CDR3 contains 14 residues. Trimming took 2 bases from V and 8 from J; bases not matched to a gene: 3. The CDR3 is CASSLPGLADEQFF. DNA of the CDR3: TGTGCCAGCAGTTTACCCGGACTAGCGGATGAGCAGTTCTTC.

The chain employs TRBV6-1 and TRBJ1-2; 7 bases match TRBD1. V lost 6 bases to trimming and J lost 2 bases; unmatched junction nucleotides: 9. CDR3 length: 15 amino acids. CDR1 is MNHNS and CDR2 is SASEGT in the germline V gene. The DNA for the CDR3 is TGTGCCAGCAGACCACAGGGGTCTCCCAACTATGGCTACACCTTC. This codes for CASRPQGSPNYGYTF.

In nucleotides, the CDR3 is TGCGCCAGCAGCCAAGAAGGGACCGTCACCGGGGAGCTGTTTTTT. This encodes CASSQEGTVTGELFF. The rearrangement links TRBV4-1 to TRBJ2-2, with D possibly called TRBD1 or TRBD2 (5 bases each). The germline V gene encodes CDR1 MGHRA and CDR2 YSYEKL. The CDR3 consists of 15 residues. V shed 0 bases and J shed 4 bases, with 9 bases lying between them.

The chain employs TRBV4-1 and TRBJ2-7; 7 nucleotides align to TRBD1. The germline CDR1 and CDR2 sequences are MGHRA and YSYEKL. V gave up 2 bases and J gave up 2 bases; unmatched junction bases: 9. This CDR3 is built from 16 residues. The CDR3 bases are TGCGCCAGCAGCCAAAGGGACCGGGACAGTACCTACGAGCAGTACTTC. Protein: CASSQRDRDSTYEQYF.

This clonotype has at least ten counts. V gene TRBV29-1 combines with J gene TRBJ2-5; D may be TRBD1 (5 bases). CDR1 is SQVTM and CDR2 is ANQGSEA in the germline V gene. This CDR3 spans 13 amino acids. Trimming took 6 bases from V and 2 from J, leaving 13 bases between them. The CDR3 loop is CSVSQGVQETQYF. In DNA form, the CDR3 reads TGCAGCGTGTCGCAGGGTGTACAAGAGACCCAGTACTTC.

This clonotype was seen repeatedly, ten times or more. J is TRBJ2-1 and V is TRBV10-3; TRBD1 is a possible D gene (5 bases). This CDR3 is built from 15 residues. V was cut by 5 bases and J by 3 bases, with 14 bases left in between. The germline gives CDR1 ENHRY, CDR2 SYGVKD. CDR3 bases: TGTGCCATCAGTCGGCCCGGCCAGGGCTACAATGAGCAGTTCTTC. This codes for CAISRPGQGYNEQFF.

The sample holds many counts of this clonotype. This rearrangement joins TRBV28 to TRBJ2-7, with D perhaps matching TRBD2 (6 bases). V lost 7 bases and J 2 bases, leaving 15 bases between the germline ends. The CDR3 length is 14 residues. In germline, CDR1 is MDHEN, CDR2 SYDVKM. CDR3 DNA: TGTGCCAGCACCCCGGGGAGGAGAGCCTACGAGCAGTACTTC. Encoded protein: CASTPGRRAYEQYF. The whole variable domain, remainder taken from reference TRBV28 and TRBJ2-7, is DVKVTQSSRYLVKRTGEKVFLECVQDMDHENMFWYRQDPGLGLRLIYFSYDVKMKEKGDIPEGYSVSREKKERFSLILESASTNQTSMYLCASTPGRRAYEQYFGPGTRLTVT.

CDR3 coding DNA: TGTGCCAGCAGTTTAATAGGTAGTAGCGGGGGTTTCTCAGATACGCAGTATTTT. The encoded protein is CASSLIGSSGGFSDTQYF. The chain recombines TRBV27 with TRBJ2-3, with TRBD2 identical over 9 bases. Looked up from germline, CDR1 is MNHEY and CDR2 is SMNVEV (reference sequence). This CDR3 is built from 18 residues. J was trimmed by 4 bases and V by 2 bases; bases with no gene match: 13.

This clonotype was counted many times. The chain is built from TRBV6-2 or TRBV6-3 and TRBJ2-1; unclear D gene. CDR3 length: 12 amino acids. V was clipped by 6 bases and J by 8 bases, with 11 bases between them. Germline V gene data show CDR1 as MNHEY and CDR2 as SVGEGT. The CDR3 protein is CASRTSWYEQFF. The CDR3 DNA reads TGTGCCAGCAGAACGTCCTGGTATGAGCAGTTCTTC.

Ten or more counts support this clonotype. CDR3 region: CASSRPGLNTEAFF. CDR3 DNA: TGTGCCAGCAGCCGGCCGGGTCTGAACACTGAAGCTTTCTTT. This chain connects TRBV6-1 to TRBJ1-1; D is unclear. CDR3 length: 14 amino acids. Germline V gives CDR1 MNHNS, CDR2 SASEGT. With 6 bases removed from V and 0 bases from J, the gap between germline ends came to 11 bases.

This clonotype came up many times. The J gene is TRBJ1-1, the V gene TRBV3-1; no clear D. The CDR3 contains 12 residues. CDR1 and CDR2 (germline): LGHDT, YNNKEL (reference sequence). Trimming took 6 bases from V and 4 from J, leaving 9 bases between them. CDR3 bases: TGTGCCAGCAGTTTGACTGCCACTGAAGCTTTCTTT. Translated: CASSLTATEAFF.

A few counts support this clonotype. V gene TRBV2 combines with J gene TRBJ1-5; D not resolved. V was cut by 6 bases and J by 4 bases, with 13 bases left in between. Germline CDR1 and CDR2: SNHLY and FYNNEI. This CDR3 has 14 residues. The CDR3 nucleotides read TGTGCCAGCAGAATGCCTGAAGGGAATCAGCCCCAGCATTTT. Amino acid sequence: CASRMPEGNQPQHF. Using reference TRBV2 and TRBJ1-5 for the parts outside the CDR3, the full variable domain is EPEVTQTPSHQVTQMGQEVILRCVPISNHLYFYWYRQILGQKVEFLVSFYNNEISEKSEIFDDQFSVERPDGSNFTLKIRSTKLEDSAMYFCASRMPEGNQPQHFGDGTRLSIL.

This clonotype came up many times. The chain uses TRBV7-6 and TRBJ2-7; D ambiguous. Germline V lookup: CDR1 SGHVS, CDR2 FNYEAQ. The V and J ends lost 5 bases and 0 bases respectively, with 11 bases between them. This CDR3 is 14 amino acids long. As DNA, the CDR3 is TGTGCCAGCAGCGCCGGCTCTCTCTCCTACGAGCAGTACTTC. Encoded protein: CASSAGSLSYEQYF.

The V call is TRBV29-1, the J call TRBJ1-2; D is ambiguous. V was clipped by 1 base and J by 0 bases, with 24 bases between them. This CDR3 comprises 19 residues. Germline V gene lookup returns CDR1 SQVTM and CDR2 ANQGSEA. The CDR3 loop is CSVEGRSGLSSSSNYGYTF. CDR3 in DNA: TGCAGCGTTGAAGGACGGAGTGGATTAAGTTCTTCTTCTAACTATGGCTACACCTTC.

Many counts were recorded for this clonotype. CDR3 nucleotide sequence: TGTGCCAGCTTAGACAGGGGAGGGGACACTGAAGCTTTCTTT. Translating it yields CASLDRGGDTEAFF. The chain recombines TRBV6-1 with TRBJ1-1; the match to TRBD1 covers 8 bases. This CDR3 contains 14 residues. Germline V gene data show CDR1 as MNHNS and CDR2 as SASEGT. Trimming took 8 bases from V and 3 from J; bases not matched to a gene: 8.

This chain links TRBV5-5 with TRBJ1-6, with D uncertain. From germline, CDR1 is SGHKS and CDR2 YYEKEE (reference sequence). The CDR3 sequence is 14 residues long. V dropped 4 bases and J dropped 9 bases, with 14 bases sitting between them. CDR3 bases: TGTGCCAGCAGCCTGCCGGGGTCGGCTTCACCCCTCCACTTT. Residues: CASSLPGSASPLHF. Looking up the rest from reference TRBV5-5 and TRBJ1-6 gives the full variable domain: DAGVTQSPTHLIKTRGQQVTLRCSPISGHKSVSWYQQVLGQGPQFIFQYYEKEERGRGNFPDRFSARQFPNYSSELNVNALLLGDSALYLCASSLPGSASPLHFGNGTRLTVT.

The CDR3 DNA reads as TGTGCCACCAGTGAGGCGGTTTTCGGGAGAGGGAGCAAGAGCTCCTACAATGAGCAGTTCTTC. Its translation is CATSEAVFGRGSKSSYNEQFF. The chain recombines TRBV24-1 with TRBJ2-1, with D perhaps TRBD2 (6 bases). The CDR3 has 21 residues. V lost 4 bases to trimming and J lost 0 bases, with 27 bases between them. From germline, CDR1 is KGHDR and CDR2 SFDVKD.

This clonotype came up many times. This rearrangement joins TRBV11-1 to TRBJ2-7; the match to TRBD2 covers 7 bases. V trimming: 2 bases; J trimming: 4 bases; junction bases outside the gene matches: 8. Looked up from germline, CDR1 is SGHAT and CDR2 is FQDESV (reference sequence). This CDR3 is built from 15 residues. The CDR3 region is CASSLYGDYGYEQYF. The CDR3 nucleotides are TGTGCCAGCAGCTTATATGGGGACTACGGATACGAGCAGTACTTC.

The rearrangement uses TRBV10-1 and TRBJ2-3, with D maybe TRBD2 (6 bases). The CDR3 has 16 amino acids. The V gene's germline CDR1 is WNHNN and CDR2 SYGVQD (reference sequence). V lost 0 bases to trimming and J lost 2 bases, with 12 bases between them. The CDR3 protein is CASSESSGAPTDTQYF. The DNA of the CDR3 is TGCGCCAGCAGTGAGTCGTCGGGAGCCCCCACAGATACGCAGTATTTT.

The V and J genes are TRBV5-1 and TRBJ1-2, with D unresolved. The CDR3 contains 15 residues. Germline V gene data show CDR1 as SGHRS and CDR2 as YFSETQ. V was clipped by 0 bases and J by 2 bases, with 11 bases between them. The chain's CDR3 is CASSLVVDVNYGYTF. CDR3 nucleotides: TGCGCCAGCAGCTTGGTAGTGGATGTCAACTATGGCTACACCTTC.

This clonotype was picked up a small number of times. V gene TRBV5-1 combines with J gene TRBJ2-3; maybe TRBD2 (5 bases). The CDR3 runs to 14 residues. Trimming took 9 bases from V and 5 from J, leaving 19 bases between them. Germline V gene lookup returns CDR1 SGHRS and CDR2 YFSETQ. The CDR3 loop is CATRGVGAVDTQYF. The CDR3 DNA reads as TGCGCCACACGCGGAGTGGGAGCGGTAGATACGCAGTATTTT.

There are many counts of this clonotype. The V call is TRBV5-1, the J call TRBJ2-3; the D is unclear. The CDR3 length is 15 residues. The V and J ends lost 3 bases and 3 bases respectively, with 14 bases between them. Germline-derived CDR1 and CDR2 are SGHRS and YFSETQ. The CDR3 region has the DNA TGCGCCAGCAGCTCCCATGCTAGTACTACAGATACGCAGTATTTT. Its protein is CASSSHASTTDTQYF.